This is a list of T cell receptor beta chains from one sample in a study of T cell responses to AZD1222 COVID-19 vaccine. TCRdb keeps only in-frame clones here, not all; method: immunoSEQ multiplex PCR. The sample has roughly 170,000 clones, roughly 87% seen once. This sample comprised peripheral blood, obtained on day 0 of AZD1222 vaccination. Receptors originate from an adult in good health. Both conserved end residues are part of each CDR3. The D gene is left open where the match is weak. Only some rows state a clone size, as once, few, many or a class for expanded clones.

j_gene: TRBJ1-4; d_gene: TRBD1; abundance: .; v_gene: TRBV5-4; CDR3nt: TGTGCCAGCAGCCAGACAGGGGGTGGGATGGAAAAACTGTTTTTT; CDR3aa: CASSQTGGGMEKLFF
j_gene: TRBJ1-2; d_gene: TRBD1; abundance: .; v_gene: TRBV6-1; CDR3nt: TGTGCCAGCACCGGGACAGGGAATGGCTACACCTTC; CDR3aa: CASTGTGNGYTF
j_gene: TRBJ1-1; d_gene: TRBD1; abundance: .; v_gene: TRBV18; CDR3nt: TGTGCCAGCTCACCATATACAGGGGACACTGAAGCTTTCTTT; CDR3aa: CASSPYTGDTEAFF
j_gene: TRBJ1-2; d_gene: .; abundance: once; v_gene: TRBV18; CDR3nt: TGTGCCAGCTCACCACCGTCTGGTGGGGGAGCTAACTATGGCTACACCTTC; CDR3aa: CASSPPSGGGANYGYTF
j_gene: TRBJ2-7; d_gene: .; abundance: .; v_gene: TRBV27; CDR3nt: TGTGCCAGCAGTTCACCCAGCAGGGTTGCCTACGAGCAGTACTTC; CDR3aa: CASSSPSRVAYEQYF
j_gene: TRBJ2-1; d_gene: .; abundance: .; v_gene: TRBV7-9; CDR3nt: TGTGCCAGCAGCCGTTTAGACAATGAGCAGTTCTTC; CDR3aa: CASSRLDNEQFF
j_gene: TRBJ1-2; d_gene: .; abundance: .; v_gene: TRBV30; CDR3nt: TGTGCCTGGAGTGTTGCGGGGGATGGCTACACCTTC; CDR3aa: CAWSVAGDGYTF
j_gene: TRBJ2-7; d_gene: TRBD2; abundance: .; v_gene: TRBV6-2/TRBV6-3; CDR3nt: TGTGCCAGCAGTCTTGCCGGGACTACGGGTCTGGAGCAGTACTTC; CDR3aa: CASSLAGTTGLEQYF
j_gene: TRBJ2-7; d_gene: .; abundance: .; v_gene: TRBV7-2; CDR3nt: TGTGCCAGCAGCTTAGCGCTTAAAGGCTACGAGCAGTACTTC; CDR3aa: CASSLALKGYEQYF
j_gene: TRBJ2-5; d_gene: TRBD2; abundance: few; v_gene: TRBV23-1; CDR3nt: TGCGCCAGCAGTCAATCTAGAGCGGGAGGGGAAGAGACCCAGTACTTC; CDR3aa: CASSQSRAGGEETQYF
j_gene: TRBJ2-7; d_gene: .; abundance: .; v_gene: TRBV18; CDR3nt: TGTGCCAGCTCGCCGGCTGTCGGAACGGGGAGCTCCTACGAGCAGTACTTC; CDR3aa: CASSPAVGTGSSYEQYF
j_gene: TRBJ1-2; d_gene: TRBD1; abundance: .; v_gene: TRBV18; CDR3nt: TGTGCCAGCTCACCACCGACAGGGGACGTCTATGGCTACACCTTC; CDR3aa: CASSPPTGDVYGYTF
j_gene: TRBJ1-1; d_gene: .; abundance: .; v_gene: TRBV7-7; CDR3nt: TGTGCCAGCAAACTTACCTTAAACACTGAAGCTTTCTTT; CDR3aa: CASKLTLNTEAFF
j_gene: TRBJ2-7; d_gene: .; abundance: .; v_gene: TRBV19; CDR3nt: TGTGCCAGTAGGGCCGGAAGGGCGGAGAGCTCCTACGAGCAGTACTTC; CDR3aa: CASRAGRAESSYEQYF
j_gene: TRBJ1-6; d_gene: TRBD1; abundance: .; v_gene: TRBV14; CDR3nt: TGTGCCAGCAGCCAAGGCCGAGGGACAGGGAGTTCACCCCTCCACTTT; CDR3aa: CASSQGRGTGSSPLHF
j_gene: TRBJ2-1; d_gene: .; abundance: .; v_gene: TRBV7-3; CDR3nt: TGTGCCAGCAGCTTCGCTGGTGGAGGAGGGAATGAGCAGTTCTTC; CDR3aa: CASSFAGGGGNEQFF
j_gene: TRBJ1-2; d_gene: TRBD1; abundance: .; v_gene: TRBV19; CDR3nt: TGTGCCAGTAGTTCCCGGGACAGGGCCCGCGGGAATGGCTACACCTTC; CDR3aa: CASSSRDRARGNGYTF
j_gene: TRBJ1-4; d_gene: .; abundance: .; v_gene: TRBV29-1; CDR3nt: TGCAGCGTTGGCCCCAGGCCAGAAGGAAAACTGTTTTTT; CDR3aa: CSVGPRPEGKLFF
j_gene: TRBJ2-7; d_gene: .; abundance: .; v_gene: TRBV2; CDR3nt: TGTGCCAGCAGCCCAAATTCCTACGAGCAGTACTTC; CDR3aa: CASSPNSYEQYF
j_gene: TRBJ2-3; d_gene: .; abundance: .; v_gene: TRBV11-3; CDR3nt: TGTGCCAGCAGCCTGGGGGAGACAGATACGCAGTATTTT; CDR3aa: CASSLGETDTQYF
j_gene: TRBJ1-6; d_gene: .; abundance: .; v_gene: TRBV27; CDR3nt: TGTGCCAGCAGTTCTACGTCTTCGTACTCACCCCTCCACTTT; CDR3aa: CASSSTSSYSPLHF
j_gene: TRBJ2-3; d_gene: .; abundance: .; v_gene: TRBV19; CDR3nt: TGTGCCAGTAGTACTCCCTCGGGACACCGCACAGATACGCAGTATTTT; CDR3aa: CASSTPSGHRTDTQYF
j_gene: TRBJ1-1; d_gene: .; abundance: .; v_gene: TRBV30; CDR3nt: TGTGCCTGGAGAAAGGGTTATTCGACTGAAGCTTTCTTT; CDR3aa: CAWRKGYSTEAFF
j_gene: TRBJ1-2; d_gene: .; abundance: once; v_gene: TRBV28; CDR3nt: TGTGCCAGCAGTTTTCCGGAGACTAACTATGGCTACACCTTC; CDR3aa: CASSFPETNYGYTF
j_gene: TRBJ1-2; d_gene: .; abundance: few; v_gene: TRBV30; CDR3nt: TGTGCCTGGAGTGTGCTCAGGGATGGCTACACCTTC; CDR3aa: CAWSVLRDGYTF
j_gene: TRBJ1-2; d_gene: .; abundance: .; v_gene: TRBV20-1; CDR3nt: TGCAGTGCCCGAGGGGGGTATGGCTACACCTTC; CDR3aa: CSARGGYGYTF